This is a list of T cell receptor beta chains from one sample in a study of cytomegalovirus exposure and HLA in healthy donors. Libraries were prepared by immunoSEQ multiplex PCR; TCRdb keeps only in-frame clonotypes and omits some of them. The sample carries 85,000 to 100,000 clones, under 85% recorded once. Sequencing was performed on PBMCs. These receptors all stem from a man over 45 in good health and CMV-seropositive. Each CDR3 is given with its conserved first and last residue. A D gene is named only where the DNA matches it firmly. Some rows have no size entry. The others give once, few or many, or a class for an expanded clone.

TRBV4-2	TRBJ2-1	NA	NA	16	CASSQSPGGPYNEQFF	TGTGCCAGCAGCCAATCCCCGGGGGGCCCCTACAATGAGCAGTTCTTC
TRBV2	TRBJ2-7	TRBD2	NA	15	CASSGTSGGEYEQYF	TGTGCCAGCAGTGGAACTAGCGGGGGGGAGTACGAGCAGTACTTC
TRBV5-1	TRBJ2-4	TRBD2	once	14	CASSLGGGENIQYF	TGCGCCAGCAGCTTGGGCGGGGGGGAAAACATTCAGTACTTC
TRBV5-1	TRBJ2-3	NA	NA	15	CASRSDMTSTDTQYF	TGCGCCAGCAGGTCGGACATGACTAGCACAGATACGCAGTATTTT
TRBV7-2	TRBJ1-3	NA	few	16	CASSPSDRVSGNTIYF	TGTGCCAGCAGCCCATCGGACAGAGTCTCTGGAAACACCATATATTTT
TRBV5-5	TRBJ2-7	NA	NA	12	CASRVGSYEQYF	TGTGCCAGCAGGGTCGGCTCCTACGAGCAGTACTTC
TRBV18	TRBJ1-4	NA	once	12	CASSPPQMKLFF	TGTGCCAGCTCACCTCCCCAGATGAAACTGTTTTTT
TRBV5-1	TRBJ2-1	NA	NA	16	CASTLTIGGTYNEQFF	TGCGCCAGCACTTTAACGATAGGGGGAACTTACAATGAGCAGTTCTTC
TRBV7-2	TRBJ1-2	NA	NA	14	CASSLLSGIDGYTF	TGTGCCAGCAGCTTATTATCGGGTATCGATGGCTACACCTTC
TRBV19	TRBJ1-1	TRBD1	NA	14	CASTRQGVDTEAFF	TGTGCCAGTACCAGACAGGGCGTGGACACTGAAGCTTTCTTT
TRBV19	TRBJ1-2	TRBD1	NA	14	CASRRQGDFYGYTF	TGTGCCAGTAGAAGACAGGGGGACTTCTATGGCTACACCTTC
TRBV2	TRBJ2-1	TRBD2	NA	16	CASSEWGGGGRNEQFF	TGTGCCAGCAGTGAATGGGGCGGGGGGGGCCGCAATGAGCAGTTCTTC
TRBV6-1	TRBJ1-5	NA	NA	13	CASSLRVGQPQHF	TGTGCCAGCAGTCTCAGGGTGGGTCAGCCCCAGCATTTT
TRBV4-2	TRBJ2-1	TRBD2	NA	15	CASSPTGLADPGQFF	TGTGCCAGCAGCCCCACCGGACTAGCCGACCCGGGGCAGTTCTTC
TRBV27	TRBJ2-3	TRBD2	few	11	CASSQAGVRYF	TGTGCCAGCAGCCAAGCGGGGGTTAGGTATTTT
TRBV27	TRBJ1-5	NA	NA	14	CASSYLGSGQPQHF	TGTGCCAGCAGTTATCTGGGTAGCGGTCAGCCCCAGCATTTT
TRBV6-6	TRBJ2-1	TRBD1	NA	14	CASSPGQGYNEQFF	TGTGCCAGCAGCCCGGGACAGGGCTACAATGAGCAGTTCTTC
TRBV6-1	TRBJ1-4	TRBD1	few	15	CASQDRSATNEKLFF	TGTGCCAGCCAGGACAGGTCCGCAACTAATGAAAAACTGTTTTTT
TRBV6-6	TRBJ2-3	TRBD2	NA	16	CASSLTSGGPTDTQYF	TGTGCCAGCAGCCTCACTAGCGGGGGGCCCACAGATACGCAGTATTTT
TRBV7-2	TRBJ2-5	NA	NA	16	CASSRANRVPQETQYF	TGTGCCAGCAGCCGCGCGAACAGGGTCCCTCAAGAGACCCAGTACTTC
TRBV4-3	TRBJ2-7	NA	NA	14	CASSQDRSTYEQYF	TGCGCCAGCAGCCAAGACAGGTCCACCTACGAGCAGTACTTC
TRBV18	TRBJ1-5	NA	NA	14	CASSQGVSNQPQHF	TGTGCCAGCTCGCAAGGGGTTAGCAATCAGCCCCAGCATTTT
TRBV21-1	TRBJ1-5	NA	NA	14	CASSSLPADQPQHF	TGTGCCAGCAGCTCCCTTCCGGCGGATCAGCCCCAGCATTTT
TRBV30	TRBJ2-4	TRBD1	once	14	CAWSVRGQGWIQYF	TGTGCCTGGAGTGTACGGGGACAGGGCTGGATTCAGTACTTC
TRBV5-1	TRBJ1-2	TRBD1	few	12	CASSGQGDGYTF	TGCGCCAGCTCCGGACAGGGGGATGGCTACACCTTC
TRBV4-3	TRBJ2-3	TRBD2	NA	16	CASSRNTAGAGDTQYF	TGCGCCAGCAGCCGGAATACAGCGGGGGCAGGGGATACGCAGTATTTT
TRBV4-2	TRBJ1-4	TRBD1	NA	15	CASSQDRGPNEKLFF	TGTGCCAGCAGCCAGGACAGGGGACCTAATGAAAAACTGTTTTTT
TRBV9	TRBJ2-7	NA	NA	14	CASSVAGGYYEQYF	TGTGCCAGCAGCGTAGCTGGGGGGTACTACGAGCAGTACTTC
TRBV7-2	TRBJ2-1	TRBD1	NA	15	CASSLAPGQGGEQFF	TGTGCCAGCAGCTTAGCCCCGGGACAGGGTGGTGAGCAGTTCTTC
TRBV6-1	TRBJ1-2	TRBD1	NA	13	CASSLLTGYGYTF	TGTGCCAGCAGTCTCCTGACAGGGTATGGCTACACCTTC
TRBV6-5	TRBJ2-5	TRBD2	NA	14	CASRSAGVGKTQYF	TGTGCCAGCAGATCGGCGGGGGTCGGAAAGACCCAGTACTTC
TRBV7-9	TRBJ2-7	NA	NA	14	CASSLGANSYEQYF	TGTGCCAGCAGCTTAGGGGCAAATTCCTACGAGCAGTACTTC
TRBV4-3	TRBJ1-1	NA	NA	12	CASSQGTTEAFF	TGCGCCAGCAGCCAAGGTACAACTGAAGCTTTCTTT